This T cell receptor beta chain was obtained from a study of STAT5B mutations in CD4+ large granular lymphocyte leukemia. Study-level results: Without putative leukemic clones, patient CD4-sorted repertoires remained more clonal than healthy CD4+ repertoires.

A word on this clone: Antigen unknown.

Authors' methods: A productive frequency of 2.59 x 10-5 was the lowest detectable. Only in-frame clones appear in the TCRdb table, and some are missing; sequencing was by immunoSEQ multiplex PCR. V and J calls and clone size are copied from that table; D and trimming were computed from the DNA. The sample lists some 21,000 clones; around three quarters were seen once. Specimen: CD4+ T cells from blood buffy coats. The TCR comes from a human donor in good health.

Here the CDR3 reads CASSLRGLAGGRYNEQFF. CDR3 nucleotide sequence: TGTGCCAGCAGCTTAAGGGGGTTGGCGGGAGGGAGATACAATGAGCAGTTCTTC. This rearrangement joins TRBV5-4 to TRBJ2-1, with 9 bases matching TRBD2. Unmatched junction bases numbered 13, after V lost 2 bases and J lost 4 bases. The CDR3 spans 18 residues. Germline V gene data show CDR1 as SGHNT and CDR2 as YYREEE (reference sequence).